The sequence of this T cell receptor (beta chain) was determined in a study of blood T cell repertoires in COVID-19. Study-wide context: Samples representing acute and convalescent COVID-19 were sourced from the United States, Italy and Spain. The cDNA or gDNA used as material had been derived from T cells, B-cell-depleted T cells, or PBMCs.

The V segment lost 7 bases and the J segment 7 bases; nucleotides outside the gene matches: 11. Germline CDR1 and CDR2: SNHLY and FYNNEI. The CDR3 runs to 17 residues. In the original analysis: How many nucleated cells were present was estimated from reference gene primer amplification. Assay: immunoSEQ multiplex PCR; the TCRdb copy retains only in-frame clones and omits some. V, J and clone size are those of that table, while D and trimming were read from the DNA. The sample contains 390,000 or so clones, 80% to 90% of which appear only once. Patients in Seattle were enrolled during active infection, then followed longitudinally.

This chain uses TRBV2 with TRBJ2-2; TRBD2 aligns across 14 bases. The source is a woman in her 30s with COVID-19, enrolled during active disease. The source material was peripheral blood. CDR3 sequence: CASIGTSGSSHNGELFF. The DNA for the CDR3 is TGTGCCAGCATCGGGACTAGCGGGAGTTCCCATAACGGGGAGCTGTTTTTT.